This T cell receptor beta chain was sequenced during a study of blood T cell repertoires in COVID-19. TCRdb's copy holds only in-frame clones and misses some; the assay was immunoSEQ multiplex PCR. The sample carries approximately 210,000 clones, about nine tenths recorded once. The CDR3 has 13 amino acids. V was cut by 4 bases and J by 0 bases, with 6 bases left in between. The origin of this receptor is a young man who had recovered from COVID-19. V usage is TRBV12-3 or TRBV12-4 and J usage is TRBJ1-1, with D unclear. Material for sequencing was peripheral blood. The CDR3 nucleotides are TGTGCCAGCAGTTACCCTATGAACACTGAAGCTTTCTTT. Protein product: CASSYPMNTEAFF.